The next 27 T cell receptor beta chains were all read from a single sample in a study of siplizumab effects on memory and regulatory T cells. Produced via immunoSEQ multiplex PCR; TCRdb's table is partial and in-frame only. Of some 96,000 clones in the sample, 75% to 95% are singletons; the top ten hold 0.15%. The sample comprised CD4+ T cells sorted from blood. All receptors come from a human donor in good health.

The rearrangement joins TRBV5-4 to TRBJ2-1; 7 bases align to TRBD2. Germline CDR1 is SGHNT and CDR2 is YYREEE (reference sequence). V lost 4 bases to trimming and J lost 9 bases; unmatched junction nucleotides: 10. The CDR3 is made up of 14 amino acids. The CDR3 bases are TGTGCCAGCAGCGGTGGCGCAGGGAGGGGTGAGCAGTTCTTC. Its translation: CASSGGAGRGEQFF. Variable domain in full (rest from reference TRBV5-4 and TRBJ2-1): ETGVTQSPTHLIKTRGQQVTLRCSSQSGHNTVSWYQQALGQGPQFIFQYYREEENGRGNFPPRFSGLQFPNYSSELNVNALELDDSALYLCASSGGAGRGEQFFGPGTRLTVL.

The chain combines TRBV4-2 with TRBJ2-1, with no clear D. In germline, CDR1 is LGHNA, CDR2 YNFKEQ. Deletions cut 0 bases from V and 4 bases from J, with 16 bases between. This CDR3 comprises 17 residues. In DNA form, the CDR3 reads TGTGCCAGCAGCCAAGATTTTGCAGGACCCTCTTACAATGAGCAGTTCTTC. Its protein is CASSQDFAGPSYNEQFF.

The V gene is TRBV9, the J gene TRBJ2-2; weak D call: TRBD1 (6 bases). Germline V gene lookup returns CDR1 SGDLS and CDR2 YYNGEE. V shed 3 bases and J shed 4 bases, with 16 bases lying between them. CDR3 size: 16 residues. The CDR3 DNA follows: TGTGCCAGCAGCGGCCGAAACAGGGACGGCACCGGGGAGCTGTTTTTT. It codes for CASSGRNRDGTGELFF.

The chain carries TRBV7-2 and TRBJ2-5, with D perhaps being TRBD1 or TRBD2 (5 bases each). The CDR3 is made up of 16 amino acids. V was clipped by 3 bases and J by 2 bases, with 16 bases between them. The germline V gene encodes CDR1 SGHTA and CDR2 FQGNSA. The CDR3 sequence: CASSLPVGTAQETQYF. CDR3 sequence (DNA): TGTGCCAGCAGCTTGCCCGTCGGGACGGCACAAGAGACCCAGTACTTC.

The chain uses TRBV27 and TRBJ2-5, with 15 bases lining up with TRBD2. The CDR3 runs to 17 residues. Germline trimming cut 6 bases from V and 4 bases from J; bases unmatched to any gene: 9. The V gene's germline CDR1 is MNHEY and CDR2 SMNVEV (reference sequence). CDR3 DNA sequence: TGTGCCAGCAGCATAGGGACTAGCGGGGGGAGGGGAGAGACCCAGTACTTC. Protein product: CASSIGTSGGRGETQYF.

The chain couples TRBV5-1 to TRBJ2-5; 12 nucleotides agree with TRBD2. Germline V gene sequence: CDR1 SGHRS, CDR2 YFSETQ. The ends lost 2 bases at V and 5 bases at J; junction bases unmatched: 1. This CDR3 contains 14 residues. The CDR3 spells CASSFGTSGETQYF. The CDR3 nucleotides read TGCGCCAGCAGCTTCGGGACTAGCGGGGAGACCCAGTACTTC. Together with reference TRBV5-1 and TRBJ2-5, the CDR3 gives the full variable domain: KAGVTQTPRYLIKTRGQQVTLSCSPISGHRSVSWYQQTPGQGLQFLFEYFSETQRNKGNFPGRFSGRQFSNSRSEMNVSTLELGDSALYLCASSFGTSGETQYFGPGTRLLVL.

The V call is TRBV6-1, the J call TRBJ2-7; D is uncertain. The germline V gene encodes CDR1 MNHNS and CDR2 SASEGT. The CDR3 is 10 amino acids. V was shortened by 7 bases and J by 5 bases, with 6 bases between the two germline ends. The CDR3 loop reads CASIVHEQYF. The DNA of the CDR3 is TGTGCCAGCATCGTACACGAGCAGTACTTC.

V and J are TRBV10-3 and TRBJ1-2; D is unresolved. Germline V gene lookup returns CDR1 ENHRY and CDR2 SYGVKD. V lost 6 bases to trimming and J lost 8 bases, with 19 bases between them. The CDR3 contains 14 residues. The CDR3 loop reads CAISLITRERGYTF. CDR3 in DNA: TGTGCCATCAGCCTTATCACAAGGGAGAGGGGCTACACCTTC.

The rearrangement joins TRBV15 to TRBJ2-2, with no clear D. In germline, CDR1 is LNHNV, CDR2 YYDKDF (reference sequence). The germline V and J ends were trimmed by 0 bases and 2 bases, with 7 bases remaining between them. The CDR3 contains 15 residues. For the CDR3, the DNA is TGTGCCACCAGCAGAGATTGGGTAAACACCGGGGAGCTGTTTTTT. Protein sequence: CATSRDWVNTGELFF.

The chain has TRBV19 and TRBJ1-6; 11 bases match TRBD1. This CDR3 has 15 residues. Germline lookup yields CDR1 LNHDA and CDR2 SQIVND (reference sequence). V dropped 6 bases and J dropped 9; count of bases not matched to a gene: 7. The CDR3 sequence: CASREGQGARSPLHF. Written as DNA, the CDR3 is TGTGCCAGTAGAGAAGGACAGGGGGCGCGTTCACCCCTCCACTTT.

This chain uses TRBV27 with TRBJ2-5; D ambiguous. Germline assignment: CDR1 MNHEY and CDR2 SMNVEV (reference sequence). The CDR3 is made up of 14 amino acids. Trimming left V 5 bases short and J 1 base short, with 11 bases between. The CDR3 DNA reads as TGTGCCAGCAGTCTTCTGTGGCCCCAAGAGACCCAGTACTTC. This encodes CASSLLWPQETQYF.

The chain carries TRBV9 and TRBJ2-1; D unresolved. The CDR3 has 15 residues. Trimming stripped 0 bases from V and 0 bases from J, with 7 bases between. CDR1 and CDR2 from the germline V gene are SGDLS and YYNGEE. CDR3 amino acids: CASSVEGRSYNEQFF. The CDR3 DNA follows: TGTGCCAGCAGCGTAGAAGGGCGCTCCTACAATGAGCAGTTCTTC.

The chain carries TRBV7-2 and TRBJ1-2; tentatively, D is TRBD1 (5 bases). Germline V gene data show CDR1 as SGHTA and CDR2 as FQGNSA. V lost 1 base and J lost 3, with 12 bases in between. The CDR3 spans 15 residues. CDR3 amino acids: CASSLVGGDHYGYTF. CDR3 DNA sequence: TGTGCCAGCAGCTTAGTGGGAGGGGATCACTATGGCTACACCTTC.

For the CDR3, the DNA is TGTGCCAGCAGCCCCCTCGCAACCGACTGGGGGCGTCGATCCCAAAACTATGGCTACACCTTC. This gives the protein CASSPLATDWGRRSQNYGYTF. The chain joins TRBV9 to TRBJ1-2, with D possibly being TRBD1 (6 bases). V lost 4 bases and J lost 2, with 33 bases in between. CDR3 length: 21 amino acids. The germline V gene has CDR1 SGDLS and CDR2 YYNGEE.

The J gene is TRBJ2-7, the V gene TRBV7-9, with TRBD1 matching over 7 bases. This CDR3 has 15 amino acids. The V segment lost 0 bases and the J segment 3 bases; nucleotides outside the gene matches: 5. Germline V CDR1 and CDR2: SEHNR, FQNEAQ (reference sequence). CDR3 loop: CASSLAGTAIYEQYF. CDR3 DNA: TGTGCCAGCAGCTTAGCCGGGACAGCCATCTACGAGCAGTACTTC.

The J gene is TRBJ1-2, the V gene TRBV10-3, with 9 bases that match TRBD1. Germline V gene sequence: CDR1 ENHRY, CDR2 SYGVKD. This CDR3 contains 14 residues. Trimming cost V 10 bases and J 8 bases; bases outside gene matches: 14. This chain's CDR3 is CATARDRVSEGYTF. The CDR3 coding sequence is TGTGCCACGGCCCGGGACAGGGTATCAGAAGGCTACACCTTC.

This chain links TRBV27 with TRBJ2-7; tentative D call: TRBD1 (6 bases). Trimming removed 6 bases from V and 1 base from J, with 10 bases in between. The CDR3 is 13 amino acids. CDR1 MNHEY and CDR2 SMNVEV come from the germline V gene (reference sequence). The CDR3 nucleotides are TGTGCCAGCAGACAGGGCAATTCCTACGAGCAGTACTTC. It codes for CASRQGNSYEQYF.

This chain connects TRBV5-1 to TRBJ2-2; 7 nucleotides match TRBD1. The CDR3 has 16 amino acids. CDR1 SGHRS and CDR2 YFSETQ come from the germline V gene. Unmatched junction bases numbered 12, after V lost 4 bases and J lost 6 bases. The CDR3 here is CASSGREGGRSGELFF. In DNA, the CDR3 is TGCGCCAGCAGCGGCCGGGAAGGGGGCCGGTCCGGGGAGCTGTTTTTT.

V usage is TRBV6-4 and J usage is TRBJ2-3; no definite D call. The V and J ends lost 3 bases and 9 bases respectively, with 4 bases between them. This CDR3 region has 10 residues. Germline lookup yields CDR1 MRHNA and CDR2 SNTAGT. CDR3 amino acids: CASSETTQYF. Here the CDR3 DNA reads TGTGCCAGCAGTGAAACCACGCAGTATTTT.

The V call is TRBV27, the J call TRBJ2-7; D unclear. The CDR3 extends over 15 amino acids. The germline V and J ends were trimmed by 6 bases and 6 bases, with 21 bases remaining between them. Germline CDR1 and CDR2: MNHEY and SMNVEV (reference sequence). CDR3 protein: CASSFSGPRASEQYF. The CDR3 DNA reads TGTGCCAGCAGCTTCTCCGGGCCCCGGGCCTCCGAGCAGTACTTC.

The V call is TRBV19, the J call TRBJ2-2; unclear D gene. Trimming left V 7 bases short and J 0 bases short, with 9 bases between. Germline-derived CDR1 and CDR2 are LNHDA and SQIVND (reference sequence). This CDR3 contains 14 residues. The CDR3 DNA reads TGTGCCAGTACATCTGGGGCGAACACCGGGGAGCTGTTTTTT. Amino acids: CASTSGANTGELFF.

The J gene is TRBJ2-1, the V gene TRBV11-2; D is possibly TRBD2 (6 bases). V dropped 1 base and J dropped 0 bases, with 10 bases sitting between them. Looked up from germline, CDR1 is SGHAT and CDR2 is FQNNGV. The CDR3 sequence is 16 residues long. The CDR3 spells CASSLVAGSSYNEQFF. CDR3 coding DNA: TGTGCCAGCAGCTTAGTGGCCGGGAGCTCCTACAATGAGCAGTTCTTC.

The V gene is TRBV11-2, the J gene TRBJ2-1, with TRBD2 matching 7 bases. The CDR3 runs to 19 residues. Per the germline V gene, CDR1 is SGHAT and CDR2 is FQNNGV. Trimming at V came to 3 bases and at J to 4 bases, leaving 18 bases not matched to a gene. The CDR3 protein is CASSFRRPNVGGGYNEQFF. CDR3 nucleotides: TGTGCCAGCAGCTTCAGGCGGCCAAACGTTGGGGGGGGATACAATGAGCAGTTCTTC.

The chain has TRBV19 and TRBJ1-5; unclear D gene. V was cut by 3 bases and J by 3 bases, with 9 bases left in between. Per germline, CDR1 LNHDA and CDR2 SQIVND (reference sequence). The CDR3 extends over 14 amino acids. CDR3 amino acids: CASSISRSNQPQHF. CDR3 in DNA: TGTGCCAGTAGTATCAGCAGGTCCAATCAGCCCCAGCATTTT.

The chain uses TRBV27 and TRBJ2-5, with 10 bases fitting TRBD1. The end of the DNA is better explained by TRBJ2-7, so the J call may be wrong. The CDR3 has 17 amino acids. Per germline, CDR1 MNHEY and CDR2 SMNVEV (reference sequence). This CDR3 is CASSFITWTGGNYEQYF. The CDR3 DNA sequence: TGTGCCAGCAGTTTCATAACCTGGACAGGGGGGAACTACGAGCAGTACTTC.

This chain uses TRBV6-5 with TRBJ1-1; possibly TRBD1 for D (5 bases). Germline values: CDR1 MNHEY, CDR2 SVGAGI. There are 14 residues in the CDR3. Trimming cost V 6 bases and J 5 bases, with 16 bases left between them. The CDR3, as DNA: TGTGCCAGCAGGGGAGAGGGGTCTTGGACTGAAGCTTTCTTT. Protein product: CASRGEGSWTEAFF.

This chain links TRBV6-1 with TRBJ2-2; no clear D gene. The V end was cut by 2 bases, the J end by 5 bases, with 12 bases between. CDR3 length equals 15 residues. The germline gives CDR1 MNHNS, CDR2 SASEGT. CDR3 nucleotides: TGTGCCAGCAGTGAAACGGCCTTTCGGACCGGGGAGCTGTTTTTT. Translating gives CASSETAFRTGELFF.